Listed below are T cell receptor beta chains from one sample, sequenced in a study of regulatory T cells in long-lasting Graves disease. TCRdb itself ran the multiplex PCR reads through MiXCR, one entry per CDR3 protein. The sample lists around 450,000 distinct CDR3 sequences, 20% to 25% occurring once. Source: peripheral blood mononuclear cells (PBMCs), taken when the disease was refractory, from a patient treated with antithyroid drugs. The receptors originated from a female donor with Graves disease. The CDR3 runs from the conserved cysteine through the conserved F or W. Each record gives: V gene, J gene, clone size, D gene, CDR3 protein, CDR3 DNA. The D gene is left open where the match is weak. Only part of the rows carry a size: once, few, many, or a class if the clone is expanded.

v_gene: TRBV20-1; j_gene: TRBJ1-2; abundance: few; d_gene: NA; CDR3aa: CSARRQDGYGYTF; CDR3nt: TGCAGTGCTAGACGACAGGACGGCTATGGCTACACCTTC
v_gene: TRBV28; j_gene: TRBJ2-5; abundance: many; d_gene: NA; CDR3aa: CVSSRARPGQETQYF; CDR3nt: TGTGTCAGCAGTCGGGCACGTCCAGGGCAAGAGACCCAGTACTTC
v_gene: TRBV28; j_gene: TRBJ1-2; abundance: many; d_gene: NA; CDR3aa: CASSLKGLYGYTF; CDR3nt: TGTGCCAGCAGTTTAAAGGGTCTCTATGGCTACACCTTC
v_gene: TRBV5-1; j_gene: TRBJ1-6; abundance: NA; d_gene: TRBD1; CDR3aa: CASSQGQTNSPLHF; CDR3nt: TGCGCCAGCAGCCAGGGACAGACAAATTCACCCCTCCACTTT
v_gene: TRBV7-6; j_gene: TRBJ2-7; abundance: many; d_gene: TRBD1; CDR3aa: CASSRDRARGEQYF; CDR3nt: TGTGCCAGCAGCCGCGACAGGGCCAGGGGTGAGCAGTACTTC
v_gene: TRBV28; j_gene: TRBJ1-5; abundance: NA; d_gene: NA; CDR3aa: CASSSVTVNSGDQPQHF; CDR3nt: TGTGCCAGCAGCTCGGTGACAGTCAATTCTGGGGATCAGCCCCAGCATTTT
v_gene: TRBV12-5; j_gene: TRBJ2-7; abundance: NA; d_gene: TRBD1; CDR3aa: CASGPGGIWYEQYF; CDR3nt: TGTGCTAGTGGCCCAGGGGGCATCTGGTACGAGCAGTACTTC
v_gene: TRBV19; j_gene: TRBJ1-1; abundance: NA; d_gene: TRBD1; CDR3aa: CASSIIVAGGAGNTEAFF; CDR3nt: TGTGCCAGTAGTATTATCGTGGCAGGGGGCGCAGGGAACACTGAAGCTTTCTTT
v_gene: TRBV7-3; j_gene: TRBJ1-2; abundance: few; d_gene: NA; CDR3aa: CASSGPGGQFYGYTF; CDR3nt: TGTGCCAGCAGCGGTCCCGGAGGACAGTTCTATGGCTACACCTTC
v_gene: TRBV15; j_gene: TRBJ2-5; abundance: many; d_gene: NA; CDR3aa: CATSALGEPSETQYF; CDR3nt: TGTGCCACCAGCGCACTAGGGGAACCCTCGGAGACCCAGTACTTC
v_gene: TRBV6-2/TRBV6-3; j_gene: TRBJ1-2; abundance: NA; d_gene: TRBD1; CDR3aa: CASTPPGQGAMGHGYTF; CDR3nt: TGTGCCAGCACCCCCCCGGGACAGGGGGCGATGGGGCATGGCTACACCTTC
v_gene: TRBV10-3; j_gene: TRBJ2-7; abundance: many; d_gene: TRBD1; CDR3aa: CAISTAGTGSSYEQYF; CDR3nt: TGTGCCATCAGTACCGCCGGGACAGGGAGCTCCTACGAGCAGTACTTC
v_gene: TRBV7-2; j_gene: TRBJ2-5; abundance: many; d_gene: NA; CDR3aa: CASRPGVQETQYF; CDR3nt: TGTGCCAGCAGGCCGGGAGTACAAGAGACCCAGTACTTC
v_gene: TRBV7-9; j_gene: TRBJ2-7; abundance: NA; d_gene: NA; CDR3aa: CASSSGAATYEQYF; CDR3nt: TGTGCCAGCAGCTCTGGGGCGGCAACCTACGAGCAGTACTTC
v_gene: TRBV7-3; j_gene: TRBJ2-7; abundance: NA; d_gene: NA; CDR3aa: CASTTLGGYEQYF; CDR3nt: TGTGCCAGCACCACATTAGGGGGTTACGAGCAGTACTTC
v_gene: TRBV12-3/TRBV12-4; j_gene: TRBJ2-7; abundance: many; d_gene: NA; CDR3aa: CASSLSGVSSYEQYF; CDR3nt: TGTGCCAGCAGCTTATCAGGGGTCAGCTCCTACGAGCAGTACTTC
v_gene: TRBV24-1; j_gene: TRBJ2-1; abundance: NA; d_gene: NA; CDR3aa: CATSDINHRGRSGGGYNEQFF; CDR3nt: TGTGCCACCAGTGATATTAACCACAGGGGGCGGTCGGGAGGGGGGTACAATGAGCAGTTCTTC
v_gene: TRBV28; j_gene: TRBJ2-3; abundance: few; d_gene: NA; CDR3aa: CASSLRSDTQYF; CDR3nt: TGTGCCAGCAGTTTAAGATCAGATACGCAGTATTTT
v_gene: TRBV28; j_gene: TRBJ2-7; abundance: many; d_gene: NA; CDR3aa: CASSPTVIYEQYF; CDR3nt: TGTGCCAGCAGTCCAACCGTAATCTACGAGCAGTACTTC
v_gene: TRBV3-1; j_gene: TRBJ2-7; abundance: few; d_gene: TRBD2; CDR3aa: CASSPVLAGVLYEQYF; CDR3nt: TGTGCCAGCAGCCCGGTACTAGCGGGGGTCCTCTACGAGCAGTACTTC
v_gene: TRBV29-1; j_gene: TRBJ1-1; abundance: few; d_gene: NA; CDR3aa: CSVEETVEAFF; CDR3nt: TGCAGCGTTGAGGAGACAGTGGAAGCTTTCTTT
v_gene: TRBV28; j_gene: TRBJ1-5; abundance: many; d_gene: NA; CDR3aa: CASSLRETVGNQPQHF; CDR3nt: TGTGCCAGCAGTTTACGAGAGACGGTAGGCAATCAGCCCCAGCATTTT
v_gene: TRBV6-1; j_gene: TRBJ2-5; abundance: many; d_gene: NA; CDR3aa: CASSQGQGQETQYF; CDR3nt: TGTGCCAGCAGCCAAGGGCAGGGCCAAGAGACCCAGTACTTC
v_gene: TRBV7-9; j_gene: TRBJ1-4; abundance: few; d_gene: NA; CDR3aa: CASSSPWGTNEKLFF; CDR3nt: TGTGCCAGCAGCTCCCCATGGGGTACTAATGAAAAACTGTTTTTT
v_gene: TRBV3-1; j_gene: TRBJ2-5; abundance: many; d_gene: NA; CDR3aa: CASSQDPGQETQYF; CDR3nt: TGTGCCAGCAGCCAAGATCCAGGCCAAGAGACCCAGTACTTC
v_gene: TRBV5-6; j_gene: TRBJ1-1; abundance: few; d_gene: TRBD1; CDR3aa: CASRYQGAHTEAFF; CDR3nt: TGTGCCAGCAGATATCAGGGGGCGCACACTGAAGCTTTCTTT
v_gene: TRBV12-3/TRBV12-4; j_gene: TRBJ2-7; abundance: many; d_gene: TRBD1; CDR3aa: CASSLRQGSHEQYF; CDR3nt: TGTGCCAGCAGTTTGAGACAGGGGAGCCACGAGCAGTACTTC
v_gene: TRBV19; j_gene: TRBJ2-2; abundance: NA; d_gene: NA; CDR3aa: CASSMGPGELFF; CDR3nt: TGTGCCAGTAGTATGGGCCCCGGGGAGCTGTTTTTT
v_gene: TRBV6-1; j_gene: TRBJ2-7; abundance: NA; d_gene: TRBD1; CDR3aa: CASSEDRTTYEQYF; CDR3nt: TGTGCCAGCAGCGAGGACAGGACGACCTACGAGCAGTACTTC
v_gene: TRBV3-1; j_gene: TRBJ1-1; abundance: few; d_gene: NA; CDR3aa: CASSTQMSYFGVEAFF; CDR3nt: TGTGCCAGCAGCACCCAGATGTCCTACTTCGGGGTAGAAGCTTTCTTT
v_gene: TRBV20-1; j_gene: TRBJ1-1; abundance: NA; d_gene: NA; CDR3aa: CSATRQTLNTEAFF; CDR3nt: TGCAGTGCGACCAGACAGACATTGAACACTGAAGCTTTCTTT
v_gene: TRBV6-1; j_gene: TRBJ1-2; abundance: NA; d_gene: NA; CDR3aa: CASTLQPQQGGYGYTF; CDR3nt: TGTGCCAGCACCCTCCAGCCCCAGCAAGGCGGCTATGGCTACACCTTC
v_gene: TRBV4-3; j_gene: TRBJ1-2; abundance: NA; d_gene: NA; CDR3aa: CASSQGQTGFNYGYTF; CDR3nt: TGCGCCAGCAGCCAAGGCCAGACAGGATTCAACTATGGCTACACCTTC
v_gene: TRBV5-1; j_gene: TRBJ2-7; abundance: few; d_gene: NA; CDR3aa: CASRIGVASYEQYF; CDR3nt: TGCGCCAGCAGGATCGGGGTAGCCTCCTACGAGCAGTACTTC
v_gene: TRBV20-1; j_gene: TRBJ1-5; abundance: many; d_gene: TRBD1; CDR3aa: CSGSSGQGDQPQHF; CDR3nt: TGCAGTGGCAGCTCGGGACAGGGGGATCAGCCCCAGCATTTT
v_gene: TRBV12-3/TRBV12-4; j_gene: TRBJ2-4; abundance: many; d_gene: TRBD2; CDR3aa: CASTLAWRGGNIQYF; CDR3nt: TGTGCCAGCACCTTAGCCTGGCGCGGGGGAAACATTCAGTACTTC
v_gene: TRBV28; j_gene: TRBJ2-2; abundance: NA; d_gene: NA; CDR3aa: CASRPILAGELFF; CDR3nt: TGTGCCAGCAGGCCTATCTTGGCCGGGGAGCTGTTTTTT
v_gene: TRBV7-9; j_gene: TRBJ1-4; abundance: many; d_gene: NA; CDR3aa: CASSLGVEEKLFF; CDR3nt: TGTGCCAGCAGCTTAGGGGTTGAAGAAAAACTGTTTTTT
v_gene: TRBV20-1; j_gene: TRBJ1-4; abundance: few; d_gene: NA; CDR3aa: CSALPSTDEKLFF; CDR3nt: TGCAGTGCTCTCCCTTCGACGGATGAAAAACTGTTTTTT
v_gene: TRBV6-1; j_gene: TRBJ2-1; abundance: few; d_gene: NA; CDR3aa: CASSQPLTYNEQFF; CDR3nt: TGTGCCAGCAGTCAACCATTAACCTACAATGAGCAGTTCTTC
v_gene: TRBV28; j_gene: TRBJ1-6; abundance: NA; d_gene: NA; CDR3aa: CASRALTESSYNSPLHF; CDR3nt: TGTGCCAGCAGAGCCCTGACAGAGAGCTCCTATAATTCACCCCTCCACTTT
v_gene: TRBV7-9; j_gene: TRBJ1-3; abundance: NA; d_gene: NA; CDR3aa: CASSLGTVLKKGNTIYF; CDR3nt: TGTGCCAGCAGCTTAGGTACAGTCCTGAAGAAAGGAAACACCATATATTTT
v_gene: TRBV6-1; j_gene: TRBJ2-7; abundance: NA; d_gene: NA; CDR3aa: CASSLGAYYEQYF; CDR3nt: TGTGCCAGCAGTCTGGGGGCCTACTACGAGCAGTACTTC
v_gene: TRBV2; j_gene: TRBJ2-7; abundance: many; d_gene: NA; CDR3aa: CASTPRTGPYEQYF; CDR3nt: TGTGCCAGCACCCCCCGGACTGGTCCCTACGAGCAGTACTTC
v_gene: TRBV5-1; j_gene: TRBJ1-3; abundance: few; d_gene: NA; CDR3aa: CASSTGDPLSGNTIYF; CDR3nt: TGCGCCAGCAGCACAGGAGACCCTCTCTCTGGAAACACCATATATTTT
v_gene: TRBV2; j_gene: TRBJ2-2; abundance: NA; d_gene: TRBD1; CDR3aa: CASSGDRAAGELFF; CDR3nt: TGTGCCAGCAGTGGGGACAGGGCGGCCGGGGAGCTGTTTTTT
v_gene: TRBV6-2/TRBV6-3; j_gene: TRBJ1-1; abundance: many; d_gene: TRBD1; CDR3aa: CASSRTGSNTEAFF; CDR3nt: TGTGCCAGCAGCCGGACAGGCTCGAACACTGAAGCTTTCTTT
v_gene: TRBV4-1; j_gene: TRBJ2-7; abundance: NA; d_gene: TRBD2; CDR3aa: CASSQGGGGAYEQYF; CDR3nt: TGCGCCAGCAGCCAAGGAGGCGGGGGGGCGTACGAGCAGTACTTC
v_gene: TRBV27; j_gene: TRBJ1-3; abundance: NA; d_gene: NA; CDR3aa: CASRGAGGNTIYF; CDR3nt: TGTGCCAGCAGAGGGGCTGGAGGAAACACCATATATTTT
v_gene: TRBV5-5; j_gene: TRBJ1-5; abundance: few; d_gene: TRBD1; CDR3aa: CASSPGTGNSNQPQHF; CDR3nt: TGTGCCAGCAGCCCCGGGACAGGGAATAGCAATCAGCCCCAGCATTTT
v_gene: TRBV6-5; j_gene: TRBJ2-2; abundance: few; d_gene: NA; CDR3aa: CASSYDGVPDGELFF; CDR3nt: TGTGCCAGCAGTTACGACGGGGTTCCTGACGGGGAGCTGTTTTTT
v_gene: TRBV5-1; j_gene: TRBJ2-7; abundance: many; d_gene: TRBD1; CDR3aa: CASSLGPGQGAYEQYF; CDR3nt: TGTGCCAGCAGCCTAGGCCCGGGACAGGGGGCCTACGAGCAGTACTTC
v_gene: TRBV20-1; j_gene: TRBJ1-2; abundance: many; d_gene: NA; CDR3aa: CSASLRGYGYTF; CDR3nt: TGCAGTGCTAGTTTGCGGGGCTATGGCTACACCTTC
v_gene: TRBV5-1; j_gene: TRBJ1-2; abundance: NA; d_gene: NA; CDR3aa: CASSLAPRPIYGYTF; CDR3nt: TGCGCCAGCAGCTTGGCCCCGCGGCCTATCTATGGCTACACCTTC
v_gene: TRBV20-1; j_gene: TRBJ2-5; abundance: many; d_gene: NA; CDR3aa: CSAPTGGKRQETQYF; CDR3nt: TGCAGTGCTCCTACTGGGGGTAAGAGGCAAGAGACCCAGTACTTC
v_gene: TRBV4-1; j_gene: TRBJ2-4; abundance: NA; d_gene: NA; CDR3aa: CASSPYGALAKNIQYF; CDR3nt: TGCGCCAGCAGCCCATACGGGGCATTAGCCAAAAACATTCAGTACTTC
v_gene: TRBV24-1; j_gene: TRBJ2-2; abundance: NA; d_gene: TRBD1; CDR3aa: CATTPRDRGPDTGELFF; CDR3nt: TGTGCCACCACTCCCCGGGACAGGGGGCCCGACACCGGGGAGCTGTTTTTT
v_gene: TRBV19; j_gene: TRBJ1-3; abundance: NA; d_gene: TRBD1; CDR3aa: CASRVQGGGNTIYF; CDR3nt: TGTGCCAGTAGAGTACAGGGGGGTGGAAACACCATATATTTT
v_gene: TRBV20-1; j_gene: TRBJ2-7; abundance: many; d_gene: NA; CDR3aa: CSARDRTSYEQYF; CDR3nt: TGCAGTGCTAGAGACCGGACCTCCTACGAGCAGTACTTC